A selection of T cell receptor beta chains follows, all from one sample in a study of T cells after yellow fever vaccination. TCRdb independently ran MiXCR on the 5' RACE reads; one entry per CDR3 protein. Here the sample spans about 320,000 distinct CDR3 sequences, around a tenth being singletons. The source was CD4+ T cells sorted from PBMCs, collected 45 days after the yellow fever booster vaccination. The receptors here all came from a man younger than 35 who received the YFV17D yellow fever vaccine. The CDR3 runs from the conserved cysteine through the conserved F or W. D genes are given only for firm matches. Only part of the rows carry a size: once, few, many, or a class if the clone is expanded.

DNA: TGTGCCAGTAGTATCCACGTATTCAGGGACAATGAAAAACTGTTTTTT
CDR3: CASSIHVFRDNEKLFF
V: TRBV19
D: NA
size: NA
J: TRBJ1-4
length: 16

DNA: TGTGCCAGCAGTGTTGAGCGGGGGCCCTCCTACGAGCAGTACTTC
CDR3: CASSVERGPSYEQYF
V: TRBV2
D: TRBD2
size: NA
J: TRBJ2-7
length: 15

DNA: TGTGCCAGCAGCTTAGGTAGCAGGGGGAAAGCTTTCTTT
CDR3: CASSLGSRGKAFF
V: TRBV7-9
D: TRBD1
size: few
J: TRBJ1-1
length: 13

DNA: TGTGCCAGCAGTCCCAGCCCCGGACAGGAATCCCCAGAGACCCAGTACTTC
CDR3: CASSPSPGQESPETQYF
V: TRBV6-6
D: TRBD1
size: NA
J: TRBJ2-5
length: 17

DNA: TGTGCCAGCAGTTACTCGATCCGGGACAGGGTTAGCTCCTACGAGCAGTACTTC
CDR3: CASSYSIRDRVSSYEQYF
V: TRBV6-7
D: TRBD1
size: many
J: TRBJ2-7
length: 18

DNA: TGCGCCACCGCGGGGAGGCGGGAAGATACGCAGTATTTT
CDR3: CATAGRREDTQYF
V: TRBV10-2
D: NA
size: NA
J: TRBJ2-3
length: 13

DNA: TGCGCCAGCAGCGACAGGACAGGGGGTGGCGAGACCCAGTACTTC
CDR3: CASSDRTGGGETQYF
V: TRBV5-1
D: TRBD1
size: few
J: TRBJ2-5
length: 15

DNA: TGTGCCAGCAGCGGCGGAGGGGTACAAGAGACCCAGTACTTC
CDR3: CASSGGGVQETQYF
V: TRBV3-1
D: NA
size: NA
J: TRBJ2-5
length: 14

DNA: TGTGCCAGCAGGGTCGTGGCCGTCACCGGGGAGCTGTTTTTT
CDR3: CASRVVAVTGELFF
V: TRBV2
D: NA
size: many
J: TRBJ2-2
length: 14

DNA: TGTGCCAGCAGTCTACACCGCCGGGCCTACAATGAGCAGTTCTTC
CDR3: CASSLHRRAYNEQFF
V: TRBV7-3
D: NA
size: NA
J: TRBJ2-1
length: 15

DNA: TGTGCCAGCCGCACGGGACTTTTGATAGATACGCAGTATTTT
CDR3: CASRTGLLIDTQYF
V: TRBV27
D: NA
size: many
J: TRBJ2-3
length: 14

DNA: TGTGCCAGCAGTTCTGTGGCTGAAGCTTTCTTT
CDR3: CASSSVAEAFF
V: TRBV6-5
D: NA
size: few
J: TRBJ1-1
length: 11

DNA: TGTGCCAGCAGTTTCAACAGGATCCTCCAAGAGACCCAGTACTTC
CDR3: CASSFNRILQETQYF
V: TRBV6-2/TRBV6-3
D: NA
size: few
J: TRBJ2-5
length: 15

DNA: TGTGCCACCAGTGATGGCTCTTCAGGATCGTACCAAGAGACCCAGTACTTC
CDR3: CATSDGSSGSYQETQYF
V: TRBV24-1
D: NA
size: NA
J: TRBJ2-5
length: 17

DNA: TGTGCCACCAGTGATTTGAGGGGACATACTCAGGCCTTC
CDR3: CATSDLRGHTQAF
V: TRBV24-1
D: NA
size: NA
J: TRBJ1-2
length: 13

DNA: TGTGCCAGCAGTTGGGGAGGTGGGGGGGCCCCAGATACGCAGTATTTT
CDR3: CASSWGGGGAPDTQYF
V: TRBV7-2
D: NA
size: NA
J: TRBJ2-3
length: 16

DNA: TGCGCCAGCAGCCGCCAAACTAGCGGAGATGAGCAGTTCTTC
CDR3: CASSRQTSGDEQFF
V: TRBV5-1
D: TRBD2
size: many
J: TRBJ2-1
length: 14

DNA: TGCGCCAGCAGCCAAGATTTGGGCTTCGAGCAGTACTTC
CDR3: CASSQDLGFEQYF
V: TRBV4-3
D: NA
size: many
J: TRBJ2-7
length: 13

DNA: TGTGCCAGCAGCTTGCCGGGCTTCGGGGAGGCGCAGTTCTTC
CDR3: CASSLPGFGEAQFF
V: TRBV7-9
D: NA
size: few
J: TRBJ2-1
length: 14

DNA: TGTGCCAGCAGGCTACTAGCGGGGGGCAGCACAGATACGCAGTATTTT
CDR3: CASRLLAGGSTDTQYF
V: TRBV6-2/TRBV6-3
D: TRBD2
size: NA
J: TRBJ2-3
length: 16

DNA: TGTGCCACCAGTGATTCCCACGGGGAGCTGTTTTTT
CDR3: CATSDSHGELFF
V: TRBV24-1
D: NA
size: NA
J: TRBJ2-2
length: 12

DNA: TGTGCCAGCAGTTACTCCCTGACGGGCTCTGGAAACACCATATATTTT
CDR3: CASSYSLTGSGNTIYF
V: TRBV6-5
D: NA
size: NA
J: TRBJ1-3
length: 16

DNA: TGTGCCAGTAGTCCCCATGGGGGAACTGAAGCTTTCTTT
CDR3: CASSPHGGTEAFF
V: TRBV19
D: NA
size: many
J: TRBJ1-1
length: 13

DNA: TGTGCCAGCAGTCCTAGCGGGGGGCACACCGGGGAGCTGTTTTTT
CDR3: CASSPSGGHTGELFF
V: TRBV12-3/TRBV12-4
D: TRBD2
size: many
J: TRBJ2-2
length: 15

DNA: TGCGCCAGCAGCAGGGAGGGAGTTAGCCAAGCCCATGAGCAGTTCTTC
CDR3: CASSREGVSQAHEQFF
V: TRBV5-1
D: TRBD2
size: NA
J: TRBJ2-1
length: 16

DNA: TGTGCCAGCAAATTCTGGGATCAGCCCCAGCATTTT
CDR3: CASKFWDQPQHF
V: TRBV12-3/TRBV12-4
D: NA
size: NA
J: TRBJ1-5
length: 12

DNA: TGTGCCAGCAGCTTAGGATCCCGTGGCTACACCTTC
CDR3: CASSLGSRGYTF
V: TRBV7-2
D: NA
size: NA
J: TRBJ1-2
length: 12

DNA: TGTGCCAGCAGCTTAGCGGGGGGCGCGGGGAATGAGCAGTTCTTC
CDR3: CASSLAGGAGNEQFF
V: TRBV7-9
D: NA
size: few
J: TRBJ2-1
length: 15

DNA: TGTGCCAGCAGCTTCCTAGGCGGGGCAAACACAGATACGCAGTATTTT
CDR3: CASSFLGGANTDTQYF
V: TRBV7-3
D: NA
size: once
J: TRBJ2-3
length: 16

DNA: TGTGCCAGCAGTTTCTTAGGGGTCGGTCAGCCCCAGCATTTT
CDR3: CASSFLGVGQPQHF
V: TRBV12-3/TRBV12-4
D: NA
size: few
J: TRBJ1-5
length: 14

DNA: TGTGCCAGCAGCCCCGGGAGACAGGACTACGAGCAGTACTTC
CDR3: CASSPGRQDYEQYF
V: TRBV11-2
D: NA
size: NA
J: TRBJ2-7
length: 14

DNA: TGTGCCAGCAGCTTAGACAATGAGCAGTTCTTC
CDR3: CASSLDNEQFF
V: TRBV7-9
D: NA
size: many
J: TRBJ2-1
length: 11

DNA: TGTGCCACCAGTGGACAGGGCGACACTGAAGCTTTCTTT
CDR3: CATSGQGDTEAFF
V: TRBV24-1
D: TRBD1
size: few
J: TRBJ1-1
length: 13

DNA: TGTGCCAGCGCCGGGACGGTGAACACTGAAGCTTTCTTT
CDR3: CASAGTVNTEAFF
V: TRBV2
D: NA
size: NA
J: TRBJ1-1
length: 13

DNA: TGTGCCAGCAGCGCCGGAGGGGGCTTGATCGGAGAGACCCAGTACTTC
CDR3: CASSAGGGLIGETQYF
V: TRBV9
D: NA
size: many
J: TRBJ2-5
length: 16